What follows describes a single T cell receptor (beta chain). What it recognizes is unknown. These data originate in a study of T cell repertoires in cytomegalovirus infection. One entry per CDR3 protein results from TCRdb running MiXCR on the reads. The profile covers roughly 500,000 distinct CDR3 sequences, with roughly 34% appearing a single time and around a sixth taken by the ten largest. This TCR derives from a human donor in good health (CMV status not recorded). Some clones in this sample may be carry-over from other donors' samples. The sequenced sample was cultured PBMCs, obtained from culture after CMV antigen stimulation.

This CDR3 is CASSLWGGPNYGYTF. Here the CDR3 DNA reads TGTGCCAGCAGTTTATGGGGCGGTCCTAACTATGGCTACACCTTC. This chain links TRBV27 with TRBJ1-2; tentative D call: TRBD1 (5 bases). CDR1 and CDR2 from the germline V gene are MNHEY and SMNVEV (reference sequence). V was trimmed by 1 base and J by 0 bases, leaving 9 bases between them. This CDR3 has 15 amino acids.